Sequencing of this T cell receptor beta chain was carried out in a study of shared clonotypes between healthy human individuals. Using immunoSEQ multiplex PCR, the repertoire was profiled, and TCRdb retains in-frame clones only, with some absent. The sample contains some 2,100,000 clones, about 93% of which appear only once. Naive CD8 cells were CD45RO-negative, positively selected for CCR7, excluding terminally differentiated effector memory CD45RA+ cells. Germline V gene sequence: CDR1 MDHEN, CDR2 SYDVKM. V was trimmed by 11 bases and J by 2 bases, leaving 13 bases between them. This CDR3 is built from 13 residues.

This sequence joins TRBV28 and TRBJ1-5; D gene uncertain. The clonotype was recovered from a man aged 18-30 years in good health. Some clones in this sample may be carry-over from other donors' samples. The specimen was naive CD8+ T cells from PBMCs. This chain's CDR3 is CAAKRAGNQPQHF. The DNA of the CDR3 is TGTGCCGCCAAAAGGGCCGGCAATCAGCCCCAGCATTTT.